The 30 T cell receptor beta chains in this list originate from one sample, sequenced in a study of early stage breast cancer tumors. This table comes from immunoSEQ multiplex PCR, and its TCRdb copy is limited to in-frame clones, with some not included. Among 25,000 to 35,000 clones, 80% were seen once, and the ten largest hold roughly 12%. Sequenced input: blood. These receptors were collected from a person aged 55-75 years with breast cancer.

This clone was seen more than once but under ten times. The rearrangement links TRBV29-1 to TRBJ2-7; D possibly corresponds to TRBD1 (5 bases). Between the trimmed V and J ends, which lost 6 bases and 1 base, there was a span of 10 bases. The CDR3 extends over 12 amino acids. CDR1 SQVTM and CDR2 ANQGSEA come from the germline V gene. The CDR3 nucleotides are TGCAGCGTGCAGGGTAGGTCCTACGAGCAGTACTTC. It specifies CSVQGRSYEQYF.

V usage is TRBV5-1 and J usage is TRBJ2-5, with TRBD2 identical over 10 bases. CDR3 length: 15 residues. V shed 3 bases, J shed 5 bases, and the junction held 7 bases outside the gene matches. Germline V gene lookup returns CDR1 SGHRS and CDR2 YFSETQ. The CDR3 is CASSYLAGAGETQYF. CDR3 nucleotide sequence: TGCGCCAGCAGCTACCTAGCGGGAGCAGGGGAGACCCAGTACTTC.

This rearrangement joins TRBV27 to TRBJ2-1; D perhaps matches TRBD1 (6 bases). CDR1 MNHEY and CDR2 SMNVEV come from the germline V gene (reference sequence). The CDR3 loop spans 14 amino acids. The V and J ends lost 3 bases and 8 bases respectively, with 14 bases between them. For the CDR3, the DNA is TGTGCCAGCAGTTTTTGGAACAGGGACGATGAGCAGTTCTTC. It specifies CASSFWNRDDEQFF.

The rearrangement uses TRBV28 and TRBJ2-7; TRBD2 matches at 8 bases. With V trimmed by 4 bases and J by 5 bases, 19 bases remained unmatched. The CDR3 runs to 18 residues. CDR1 is MDHEN, CDR2 SYDVKM, per germline. CDR3 protein: CASSSGPRREGLFDEQYF. As DNA, the CDR3 is TGTGCCAGCAGTTCGGGCCCGCGTCGGGAGGGCCTTTTCGACGAGCAGTACTTC.

The table lists this clone with a few counts. The gene calls are TRBV19 and TRBJ1-2; possible D gene TRBD1, 5 bases. This CDR3 contains 14 residues. Trimming removed 8 bases from V and 4 bases from J, with 17 bases in between. Germline CDR1 and CDR2: LNHDA and SQIVND (reference sequence). CDR3: CASSPGGYGYGYTF. The CDR3 bases are TGTGCCAGTTCGCCGGGGGGGTATGGCTATGGCTACACCTTC. Using reference TRBV19 and TRBJ1-2 for the parts outside the CDR3, the full variable domain is DGGITQSPKYLFRKEGQNVTLSCEQNLNHDAMYWYRQDPGQGLRLIYYSQIVNDFQKGDIAEGYSVSREKKESFPLTVTSAQKNPTAFYLCASSPGGYGYGYTFGSGTRLTVV.

The V call is TRBV10-3, the J call TRBJ1-2, with 7 bases that match TRBD1. CDR3 size: 16 residues. V was clipped by 2 bases and J by 4 bases; unmatched bases: 10. CDR1 is ENHRY and CDR2 is SYGVKD in the germline V gene. The CDR3 nucleotides are TGTGCCATCAGTGAGAAAGCCGGGACAGAAAGCTATGGCTACACCTTC. Translating gives CAISEKAGTESYGYTF.

The chain links TRBV2 to TRBJ1-1; maybe TRBD1 (5 bases). The CDR3 has 13 residues. The V gene lost 6 bases and the J gene lost 1 base, with 9 bases spanning the gap. Germline V gene lookup returns CDR1 SNHLY and CDR2 FYNNEI. In nucleotides, the CDR3 is TGTGCCAGCAGGGATGACAGGAACACTGAAGCTTTCTTT. This sequence encodes CASRDDRNTEAFF.

This clone has only a few counts. This CDR3 reads CASSRTGVETQYF. As DNA, the CDR3 is TGTGCCAGCAGCCGCACGGGGGTGGAGACCCAGTACTTC. This chain links TRBV27 with TRBJ2-5, with D possibly being TRBD2 (6 bases). This CDR3 spans 13 amino acids. Germline V gives CDR1 MNHEY, CDR2 SMNVEV (reference sequence). V dropped 6 bases and J dropped 5 bases, with 13 bases sitting between them.

This chain joins TRBV7-2 and TRBJ1-3; maybe TRBD1 (5 bases). The CDR3 sequence is 13 residues long. Germline CDR1 SGHTA, CDR2 FQGNSA. Between the trimmed V and J ends, which lost 3 bases and 2 bases, there was a span of 5 bases. CDR3: CASSLGPGNTIYF. In DNA, the CDR3 is TGTGCCAGCAGCTTGGGGCCTGGAAACACCATATATTTT.

This sequence joins TRBV4-3 and TRBJ2-7, with 8 bases matching TRBD2. The CDR3 is 15 residues long. Germline CDR1 LGHNA, CDR2 YSLEER. Trimming at V came to 0 bases and at J to 3 bases, leaving 4 bases not matched to a gene. In DNA, the CDR3 is TGCGCCAGCAGCCAAGAGTTCGGGGGGGACTACGAGCAGTACTTC. Its protein is CASSQEFGGDYEQYF.

This clone has only a few counts. V gene TRBV5-1 combines with J gene TRBJ2-3; maybe TRBD1 (6 bases). Per the germline V gene, CDR1 is SGHRS and CDR2 is YFSETQ. This CDR3 comprises 16 residues. V was pared by 2 bases and J by 2 bases, with 15 bases between. CDR3: CASSFERVGATDTQYF. CDR3 nucleotide sequence: TGCGCCAGCAGCTTCGAAAGGGTGGGGGCCACAGATACGCAGTATTTT.

J is TRBJ1-4 and V is TRBV4-2; no reliable D call. The V gene lost 0 bases and the J gene lost 8 bases, with 7 bases spanning the gap. This CDR3 spans 13 amino acids. Germline V gene data show CDR1 as LGHNA and CDR2 as YNFKEQ. CDR3 bases: TGTGCCAGCAGCCAAGATCTTGGCGAAAAACTGTTTTTT. Residues: CASSQDLGEKLFF.

This chain links TRBV30 with TRBJ2-5; TRBD2 matches 9 bases. The CDR3 covers 12 residues. Trimming took 4 bases from V and 4 from J; bases not matched to a gene: 1. Germline CDR1 GTSNPN, CDR2 SVGIG (reference sequence). The DNA for the CDR3 is TGTGCCTGGAAACTAGCGGGAGAGACCCAGTACTTC. This codes for CAWKLAGETQYF.

The CDR3 bases are TGTGCCACCAGCAGAGATATCCGGGAGGCTGGAAACACCATATATTTT. Amino acid sequence: CATSRDIREAGNTIYF. The chain combines TRBV15 with TRBJ1-3, with D hard to call. V shed 0 bases and J shed 2 bases, with 11 bases lying between them. The germline gives CDR1 LNHNV, CDR2 YYDKDF (reference sequence). The CDR3 is made up of 16 amino acids.

This clone has a handful of counts. V gene TRBV7-2 combines with J gene TRBJ1-2, with a possible D match to TRBD1 (5 bases). This CDR3 has 13 residues. The V end lost 2 bases, the J end lost 7 bases, and 11 bases lay between the germline ends. Per germline, CDR1 SGHTA and CDR2 FQGNSA. The CDR3 protein is CASSLLGVGGYTF. The CDR3 DNA follows: TGTGCCAGCAGCTTACTAGGGGTGGGTGGCTACACCTTC.

In this sample, this clone turned up once. This chain connects TRBV19 to TRBJ2-5; D unclear. Germline V gives CDR1 LNHDA, CDR2 SQIVND (reference sequence). This CDR3 has 13 amino acids. The V and J ends lost 1 base and 7 bases respectively, with 10 bases between them. The CDR3 bases are TGTGCCAGTAGTATAGCTATCATTGGGACCCAGTACTTC. Protein product: CASSIAIIGTQYF.

The chain has TRBV6-6 and TRBJ2-5, with D unresolved. With 5 bases removed from V and 2 bases from J, the gap between germline ends came to 6 bases. The CDR3 has 12 amino acids. In germline, CDR1 is MNHNY, CDR2 SVGAGI (reference sequence). CDR3 sequence: CASSLPQETQYF. The DNA of the CDR3 is TGTGCCAGCAGTCTTCCTCAAGAGACCCAGTACTTC.

V usage is TRBV7-3 and J usage is TRBJ2-1; possibly TRBD2 for D (5 bases). With 2 bases removed from V and 5 bases from J, the gap between germline ends came to 13 bases. The CDR3 contains 15 residues. Germline values: CDR1 SGHTA, CDR2 FQGTGA. The CDR3 protein is CASSLFQRVDNEQFF. In DNA form, the CDR3 reads TGTGCCAGCAGCTTATTCCAGAGGGTTGACAATGAGCAGTTCTTC. The full variable domain, completed using reference TRBV7-3 and TRBJ2-1, is GAGVSQTPSNKVTEKGKYVELRCDPISGHTALYWYRQSLGQGPEFLIYFQGTGAADDSGLPNDRFFAVRPEGSVSTLKIQRTERGDSAVYLCASSLFQRVDNEQFFGPGTRLTVL.

The rearrangement joins TRBV11-2 to TRBJ2-2; D is uncertain. Germline assignment: CDR1 SGHAT and CDR2 FQNNGV. The CDR3 consists of 16 residues. With 5 bases removed from V and 0 bases from J, the gap between germline ends came to 13 bases. The CDR3 loop reads CASSARPLANTGELFF. The DNA of the CDR3 is TGTGCCAGCAGCGCGCGGCCTCTAGCGAACACCGGGGAGCTGTTTTTT.

This sequence joins TRBV6-1 and TRBJ2-7; maybe TRBD1 (6 bases). CDR1 is MNHNS, CDR2 SASEGT, per germline. V lost 4 bases to trimming and J lost 2 bases, with 15 bases between them. This CDR3 region has 15 residues. The chain's CDR3 is CASSVGHEKTYEQYF. The CDR3 DNA reads as TGTGCCAGCAGTGTGGGACACGAAAAAACCTACGAGCAGTACTTC.

The chain uses TRBV30 and TRBJ1-4; 8 bases match TRBD1. With 6 bases clipped from V and 8 bases from J, the junction kept 11 bases outside the gene matches. This CDR3 comprises 14 residues. Germline CDR1 and CDR2: GTSNPN and SVGIG (reference sequence). CDR3: CACSGQGGGEKLFF. The DNA of the CDR3 is TGTGCCTGTTCCGGACAGGGAGGGGGCGAAAAACTGTTTTTT.

V gene TRBV25-1 combines with J gene TRBJ2-1, with TRBD2 identical over 12 bases. The CDR3 is 14 residues long. V shed 4 bases and J 15 bases; nucleotides not matched to a gene: 10. Germline values: CDR1 MGHDK, CDR2 SYGVNS. The DNA for the CDR3 is TGTGCCAGCAGTGCTAGCGGGAGGGCCACGAGTAGGTTCTTC. Amino acids: CASSASGRATSRFF. Combining the CDR3 with reference TRBV25-1 and TRBJ2-1 gives the whole variable domain EADIYQTPRYLVIGTGKKITLECSQTMGHDKMYWYQQDPGMELHLIHYSYGVNSTEKGDLSSESTVSRIRTEHFPLTLESARPSHTSQYLCASSASGRATSRFFGPGTRLTVL.

V usage is TRBV6-6 and J usage is TRBJ2-1, with 8 positions matching TRBD2. Germline lookup yields CDR1 MNHNY and CDR2 SVGAGI (reference sequence). The trim removed 7 bases at V and 11 bases at J, leaving 4 bases unmatched. The CDR3 has 11 amino acids. CDR3 nucleotides: TGTGCCAGCACTTTAGCGGGAAAGCAGTTCTTC. Translating gives CASTLAGKQFF.

The chain carries TRBV19 and TRBJ1-2, with a tentative D call TRBD1 (5 bases). Between the trimmed V and J ends, which lost 10 bases and 6 bases, there was a span of 15 bases. The V gene's germline CDR1 is LNHDA and CDR2 SQIVND (reference sequence). CDR3 length: 12 amino acids. The chain's CDR3 is CATHFRVDGYTF. For the CDR3, the DNA is TGTGCCACCCACTTCAGGGTGGATGGCTACACCTTC.

This clone turned up a few times. This chain uses TRBV2 with TRBJ1-2, with D possibly being TRBD1 (6 bases). The length of the CDR3 is 16 residues. Germline CDR1 and CDR2: SNHLY and FYNNEI. Trimming pared 2 bases from V and 1 base from J, leaving 14 bases between. The CDR3 sequence is CASSETEGGGNYGYTF. Written as DNA, the CDR3 is TGTGCCAGCAGTGAAACTGAGGGAGGGGGTAACTATGGCTACACCTTC.

The chain combines TRBV29-1 with TRBJ2-2; D call uncertain. V lost 4 bases to trimming and J lost 1 base, with 7 bases between them. The CDR3 loop spans 13 amino acids. Germline loops: CDR1 SQVTM, CDR2 ANQGSEA. The DNA for the CDR3 is TGCAGCGTTGGGCAGGTGAACACCGGGGAGCTGTTTTTT. Encoded protein: CSVGQVNTGELFF.

The genes are TRBV19 and TRBJ2-2; 11 bases agree with TRBD1. The length of the CDR3 is 17 residues. Looked up from germline, CDR1 is LNHDA and CDR2 is SQIVND (reference sequence). Trimming cost V 8 bases and J 0 bases; bases outside gene matches: 8. In DNA, the CDR3 is TGTGCCAGTGGCTGGGACAGGGGGTTCGCGAACACCGGGGAGCTGTTTTTT. It codes for CASGWDRGFANTGELFF.

V gene TRBV28 combines with J gene TRBJ2-7; tentatively, D is TRBD2 (5 bases). Trimming left V 7 bases short and J 3 bases short, with 19 bases between. The CDR3 totals 15 residues. Germline V lookup: CDR1 MDHEN, CDR2 SYDVKM. The CDR3 coding sequence is TGTGCCAGCACTATTCCGGGGAAAAGACTCTACGAGCAGTACTTC. Protein product: CASTIPGKRLYEQYF.

In this sample, this clone turned up once. Other DNA sequences within the sample encode an identical CDR3. The rearrangement uses TRBV4-3 and TRBJ2-7; 9 positions agree with TRBD2. The CDR3 extends over 14 amino acids. The germline V gene has CDR1 LGHNA and CDR2 YSLEER. Trimming removed 4 bases from V and 0 bases from J; junction bases left unmatched: 1. The CDR3: CASSLSGSSYEQYF. The CDR3 bases are TGCGCCAGCAGCCTTAGCGGGAGCTCCTACGAGCAGTACTTC.

The rearrangement joins TRBV29-1 to TRBJ1-4; no clear D. CDR3 length: 14 residues. Per the germline V gene, CDR1 is SQVTM and CDR2 is ANQGSEA. Trimming cost V 1 base and J 5 bases, with 11 bases left between them. The DNA of the CDR3 is TGCAGCGTTGAAGGGAGGTCTTCGAATGAAAAACTGTTTTTT. This translates into CSVEGRSSNEKLFF.